This record covers a single T cell receptor beta chain. These data are taken from a study of control samples from healthy donors and cancer patients. Libraries were prepared by immunoSEQ multiplex PCR; TCRdb keeps only in-frame clonotypes and omits some of them. The sample consists of 60,000 to 70,000 clones, approximately 84% of them appearing once. This CDR3 is built from 15 residues. Germline V lookup: CDR1 SGDLS, CDR2 YYNGEE. The V and J ends lost 4 bases and 10 bases, in that order; junction bases with no gene match: 11. The receptor was derived from a woman in her 50s with lung cancer. The rearrangement uses TRBV9 and TRBJ1-6, with 7 bases that match TRBD1. Sequences were obtained from PBMCs. CDR3 nucleotide sequence: TGTGCCAGCAGCCTCGGGGGGACAGCGGGATCACCCCTCCACTTT. Amino acid sequence: CASSLGGTAGSPLHF.